A single sample gave rise to the 11 T cell receptor beta chains below, sequenced in a study of T cells in Graves' hyperthyroidism and ophthalmopathy. Researchers amplified the TCR beta CDR3 regions from RNA transcripts. Primed by the HTBI set, a first-round RT-PCR was run on the TCR CDR3. In TCRdb, the multiplex PCR reads were re-called with MiXCR into one record per CDR3 protein. The repertoire holds 240,000 or so distinct CDR3 sequences, with about a sixth as singletons. The sequenced sample was blood. The receptors here all came from a woman aged 18-30 years with Graves' ophthalmopathy.

This clonotype has a handful of counts. The chain is built from TRBV4-2 and TRBJ2-3; D is ambiguous. This CDR3 comprises 15 residues. The germline CDR1 and CDR2 sequences are LGHNA and YNFKEQ. Trimming removed 0 bases from V and 2 bases from J, with 9 bases in between. The CDR3 loop is CASSQDYGPTDTQYF. The CDR3 DNA reads TGTGCCAGCAGCCAAGATTATGGACCCACAGATACGCAGTATTTT.

This clonotype has at least ten counts. The gene calls are TRBV6-5 and TRBJ1-2; maybe TRBD1 (5 bases). Germline CDR1 reads MNHEY; CDR2 reads SVGAGI. V dropped 0 bases and J dropped 6 bases, with 14 bases sitting between them. CDR3 length: 15 amino acids. Here the CDR3 reads CASSYSIGGVNGYTF. In nucleotides, the CDR3 is TGTGCCAGCAGTTACTCGATTGGGGGTGTAAATGGCTACACCTTC.

This clonotype was detected a few times. The gene calls are TRBV19 and TRBJ1-1, with TRBD1 identical over 8 bases. V lost 9 bases, J lost 3 bases, and 3 bases stayed unmatched. Germline V gives CDR1 LNHDA, CDR2 SQIVND (reference sequence). The CDR3 extends over 12 amino acids. DNA of the CDR3: TGTGCCAGCGGGACAGGCGACACTGAAGCTTTCTTT. Translated, it gives CASGTGDTEAFF. Complete variable domain (other parts from reference TRBV19 and TRBJ1-1): DGGITQSPKYLFRKEGQNVTLSCEQNLNHDAMYWYRQDPGQGLRLIYYSQIVNDFQKGDIAEGYSVSREKKESFPLTVTSAQKNPTAFYLCASGTGDTEAFFGQGTRLTVV.

This clonotype was counted ten times or more. The rearrangement joins TRBV5-6 to TRBJ2-7; 9 nucleotides align to TRBD1. Germline V gives CDR1 SGHDT, CDR2 YYEEEE. The V segment lost 3 bases and the J segment 3 bases; nucleotides outside the gene matches: 4. The CDR3 consists of 14 residues. Written as DNA, the CDR3 is TGTGCCAGCAGCTGGGGGACAGGGATCTACGAGCAGTACTTC. Protein: CASSWGTGIYEQYF. Combining the CDR3 with reference TRBV5-6 and TRBJ2-7 gives the whole variable domain DAGVTQSPTHLIKTRGQQVTLRCSPKSGHDTVSWYQQALGQGPQFIFQYYEEEERQRGNFPDRFSGHQFPNYSSELNVNALLLGDSALYLCASSWGTGIYEQYFGPGTRLTVT.

This clonotype was counted ten times or more. The chain uses TRBV20-1 and TRBJ2-1, with 7 positions matching TRBD1. Trimming cost V 3 bases and J 5 bases; bases outside gene matches: 10. CDR3 length equals 15 residues. CDR1 and CDR2 (germline): DFQATT, SNEGSKA (reference sequence). In DNA form, the CDR3 reads TGCAGTGCTAGCAAAACAGGGGTCTATAACAATGAGCAGTTCTTC. It yields the protein CSASKTGVYNNEQFF.

This clonotype showed up many times. This rearrangement joins TRBV3-1 to TRBJ1-1; D perhaps matches TRBD1 (5 bases). This CDR3 spans 15 amino acids. Germline V lookup: CDR1 LGHDT, CDR2 YNNKEL (reference sequence). V was trimmed by 2 bases and J by 1 base, leaving 11 bases between them. The DNA for the CDR3 is TGTGCCAGCAGCCAATATAGGAGGGGGAACACTGAAGCTTTCTTT. This sequence encodes CASSQYRRGNTEAFF. Combining the CDR3 with reference TRBV3-1 and TRBJ1-1 gives the whole variable domain DTAVSQTPKYLVTQMGNDKSIKCEQNLGHDTMYWYKQDSKKFLKIMFSYNNKELIINETVPNRFSPKSPDKAHLNLHINSLELGDSAVYFCASSQYRRGNTEAFFGQGTRLTVV.

The CDR3 spells CASSYSIGGNPGQGNYGYTF. The CDR3 DNA reads as TGTGCCAGCAGTTACTCGATTGGGGGCAATCCGGGACAGGGAAACTATGGCTACACCTTC. V usage is TRBV6-6 and J usage is TRBJ1-2, with TRBD1 matching over 9 bases. Germline loops: CDR1 MNHNY, CDR2 SVGAGI (reference sequence). The CDR3 extends over 20 amino acids. The V gene end was trimmed by 0 bases and the J gene end by 2 bases; junction bases not matched to a gene: 16.

At least ten counts were recorded for this clonotype. This chain joins TRBV20-1 and TRBJ2-7; no clear D. This CDR3 is built from 12 residues. CDR1 is DFQATT, CDR2 SNEGSKA, per germline (reference sequence). V lost 3 bases to trimming and J lost 3 bases, with 9 bases between them. The CDR3 bases are TGCAGTGCTAGTAAGAGCTTCTACGAGCAGTACTTC. Encoded protein: CSASKSFYEQYF.

This clonotype appeared many times. The chain uses TRBV7-3 and TRBJ2-3; D could derive from TRBD1 or TRBD2 (5 bases each). The CDR3 is 15 residues long. Germline V lookup: CDR1 SGHTA, CDR2 FQGTGA. Trimming cost V 4 bases and J 2 bases, with 13 bases left between them. CDR3 DNA sequence: TGTGCCAGCAGCTACTCCGGGACCCACACAGATACGCAGTATTTT. This encodes CASSYSGTHTDTQYF. Filled out from reference TRBV7-3 and TRBJ2-3, the complete variable domain reads GAGVSQTPSNKVTEKGKYVELRCDPISGHTALYWYRQSLGQGPEFLIYFQGTGAADDSGLPNDRFFAVRPEGSVSTLKIQRTERGDSAVYLCASSYSGTHTDTQYFGPGTRLTVL.

This clonotype was recorded at least ten times. The chain joins TRBV5-1 to TRBJ2-1; 13 bases are a match to TRBD2. The CDR3 length is 15 residues. In germline, CDR1 is SGHRS, CDR2 YFSETQ. Losses at the gene ends were 3 bases for V and 7 bases for J; bases not matched to a gene: 4. CDR3 nucleotide sequence: TGCGCCAGCAGCTCGGGACTAGCGGGATTGAATGAGCAGTTCTTC. This gives the protein CASSSGLAGLNEQFF. Combining the CDR3 with reference TRBV5-1 and TRBJ2-1 gives the whole variable domain KAGVTQTPRYLIKTRGQQVTLSCSPISGHRSVSWYQQTPGQGLQFLFEYFSETQRNKGNFPGRFSGRQFSNSRSEMNVSTLELGDSALYLCASSSGLAGLNEQFFGPGTRLTVL.

The rearrangement joins TRBV29-1 to TRBJ1-2; possible D gene TRBD1, 6 bases. Trimming removed 3 bases at V and 10 bases at J, with 15 bases between. The CDR3 has 12 amino acids. Germline assignment: CDR1 SQVTM and CDR2 ANQGSEA. The CDR3 nucleotides read TGCAGCGTTGACTGGGGGGGCGCACTCTACACCTTC. Residues: CSVDWGGALYTF.